What follows describes a single T cell receptor beta chain. Its antigen is as yet unknown. The record originates from a study of beta chain features in type 1 diabetes. Notes on the study in general: TCRB CDR3s were moderately but significantly shorter in Type 1 diabetes patients in all four CD4+ subsets.

Every isolated RNA sample was fully reverse transcribed, so sequencing captured expressed TCRB transcripts. TCRdb's table, derived via immunoSEQ multiplex PCR, lists solely in-frame clones and lacks some. In the table there are 680,000 or so clones, around an eighth of which are singletons. This TCR came from a man between 18 and 35 years old with type 1 diabetes. The sequenced sample was naive CD4+ T cells from blood.

Here the CDR3 reads CASSSRLLSSTDTQYF. CDR3 in DNA: TGTGCCAGCAGCTCCCGACTCCTCTCTAGCACAGATACGCAGTATTTT. V usage is TRBV5-4 and J usage is TRBJ2-3; no definite D call. Germline-derived CDR1 and CDR2 are SGHNT and YYREEE (reference sequence). The length of the CDR3 is 16 residues. Trimming took 3 bases from V and 0 from J, leaving 14 bases between them.